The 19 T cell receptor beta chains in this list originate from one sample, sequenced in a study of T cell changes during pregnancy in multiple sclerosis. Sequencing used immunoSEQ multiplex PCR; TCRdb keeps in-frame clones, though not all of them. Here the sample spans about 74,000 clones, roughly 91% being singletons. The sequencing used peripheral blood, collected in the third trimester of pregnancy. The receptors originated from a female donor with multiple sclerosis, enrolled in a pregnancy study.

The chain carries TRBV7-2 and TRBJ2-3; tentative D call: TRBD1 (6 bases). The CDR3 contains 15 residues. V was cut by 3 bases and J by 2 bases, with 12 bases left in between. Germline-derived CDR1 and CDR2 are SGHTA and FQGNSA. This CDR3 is CASSLGAPTTDTQYF. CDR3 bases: TGTGCCAGCAGCTTGGGGGCGCCTACCACAGATACGCAGTATTTT.

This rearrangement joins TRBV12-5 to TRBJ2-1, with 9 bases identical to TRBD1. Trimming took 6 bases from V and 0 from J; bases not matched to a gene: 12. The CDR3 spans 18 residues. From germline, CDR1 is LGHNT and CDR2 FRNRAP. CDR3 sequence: CASGRDYTGQGSYNEQFF. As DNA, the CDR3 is TGTGCTAGTGGGCGGGATTACACGGGACAGGGCTCCTACAATGAGCAGTTCTTC.

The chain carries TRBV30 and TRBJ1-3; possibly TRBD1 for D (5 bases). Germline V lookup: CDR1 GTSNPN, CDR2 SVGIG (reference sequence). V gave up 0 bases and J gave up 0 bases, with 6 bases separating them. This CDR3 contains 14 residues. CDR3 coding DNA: TGTGCCTGGAGTGTCGGGGGCTCTGGAAACACCATATATTTT. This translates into CAWSVGGSGNTIYF.

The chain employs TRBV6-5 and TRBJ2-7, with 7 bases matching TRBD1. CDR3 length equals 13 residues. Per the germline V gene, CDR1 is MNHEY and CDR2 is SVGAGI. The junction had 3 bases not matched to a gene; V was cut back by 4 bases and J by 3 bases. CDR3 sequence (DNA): TGTGCCAGCAGTTTATACAGGGGCTACGAGCAGTACTTC. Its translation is CASSLYRGYEQYF.

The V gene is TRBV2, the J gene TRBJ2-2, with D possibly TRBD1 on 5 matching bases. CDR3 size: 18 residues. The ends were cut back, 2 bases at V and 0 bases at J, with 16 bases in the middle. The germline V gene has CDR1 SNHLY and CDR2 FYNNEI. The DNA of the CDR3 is TGTGCCAGCAGTGAACTTCAGGGCTCCCTCGCGAACACCGGGGAGCTGTTTTTT. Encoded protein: CASSELQGSLANTGELFF.

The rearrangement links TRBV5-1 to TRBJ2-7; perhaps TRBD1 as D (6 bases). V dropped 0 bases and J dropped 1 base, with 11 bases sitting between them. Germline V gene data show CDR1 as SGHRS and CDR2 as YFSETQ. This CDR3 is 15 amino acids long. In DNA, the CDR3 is TGCGCCAGCAGCTTGGTATTACAGGGATCCTACGAGCAGTACTTC. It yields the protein CASSLVLQGSYEQYF. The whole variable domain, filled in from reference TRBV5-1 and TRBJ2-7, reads KAGVTQTPRYLIKTRGQQVTLSCSPISGHRSVSWYQQTPGQGLQFLFEYFSETQRNKGNFPGRFSGRQFSNSRSEMNVSTLELGDSALYLCASSLVLQGSYEQYFGPGTRLTVT.

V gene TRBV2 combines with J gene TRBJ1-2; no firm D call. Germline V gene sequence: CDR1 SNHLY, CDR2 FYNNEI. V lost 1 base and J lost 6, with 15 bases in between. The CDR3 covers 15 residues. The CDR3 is CASSEVRSSNNGYTF. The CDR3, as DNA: TGTGCCAGCAGTGAAGTGCGGTCGTCGAACAATGGCTACACCTTC. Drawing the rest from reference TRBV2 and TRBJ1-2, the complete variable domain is EPEVTQTPSHQVTQMGQEVILRCVPISNHLYFYWYRQILGQKVEFLVSFYNNEISEKSEIFDDQFSVERPDGSNFTLKIRSTKLEDSAMYFCASSEVRSSNNGYTFGSGTRLTVV.

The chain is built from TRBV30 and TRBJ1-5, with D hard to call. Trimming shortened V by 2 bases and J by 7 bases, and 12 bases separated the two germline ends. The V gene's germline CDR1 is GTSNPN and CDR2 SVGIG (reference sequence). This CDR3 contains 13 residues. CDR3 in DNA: TGTGCCTGGAGTCCCCACGGGGAACAGCCCCAGCATTTT. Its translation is CAWSPHGEQPQHF.

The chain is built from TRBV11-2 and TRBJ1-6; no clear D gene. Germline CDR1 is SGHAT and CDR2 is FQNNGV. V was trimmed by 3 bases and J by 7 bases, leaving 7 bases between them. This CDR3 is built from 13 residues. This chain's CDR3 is CASSFLENSPLHF. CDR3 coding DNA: TGTGCCAGCAGCTTTTTAGAGAATTCACCCCTCCACTTT. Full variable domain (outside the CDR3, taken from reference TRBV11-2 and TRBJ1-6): EAGVAQSPRYKIIEKRQSVAFWCNPISGHATLYWYQQILGQGPKLLIQFQNNGVVDDSQLPKDRFSAERLKGVDSTLKIQPAKLEDSAVYLCASSFLENSPLHFGNGTRLTVT.

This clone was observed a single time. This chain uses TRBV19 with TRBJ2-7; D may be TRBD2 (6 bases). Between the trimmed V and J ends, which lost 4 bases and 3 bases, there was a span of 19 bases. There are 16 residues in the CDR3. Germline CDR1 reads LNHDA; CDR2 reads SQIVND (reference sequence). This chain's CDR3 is CASSTRPHRGFYEQYF. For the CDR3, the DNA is TGTGCCAGTAGTACTAGACCCCATCGGGGGTTCTACGAGCAGTACTTC.

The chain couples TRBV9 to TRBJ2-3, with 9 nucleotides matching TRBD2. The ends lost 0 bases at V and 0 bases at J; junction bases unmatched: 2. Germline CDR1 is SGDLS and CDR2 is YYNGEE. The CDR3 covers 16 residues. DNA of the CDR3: TGTGCCAGCAGCGTAGATAGCGGGGGTAGCACAGATACGCAGTATTTT. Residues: CASSVDSGGSTDTQYF. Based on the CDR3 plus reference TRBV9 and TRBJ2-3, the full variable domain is DSGVTQTPKHLITATGQRVTLRCSPRSGDLSVYWYQQSLDQGLQFLIQYYNGEERAKGNILERFSAQQFPDLHSELNLSSLELGDSALYFCASSVDSGGSTDTQYFGPGTRLTVL.

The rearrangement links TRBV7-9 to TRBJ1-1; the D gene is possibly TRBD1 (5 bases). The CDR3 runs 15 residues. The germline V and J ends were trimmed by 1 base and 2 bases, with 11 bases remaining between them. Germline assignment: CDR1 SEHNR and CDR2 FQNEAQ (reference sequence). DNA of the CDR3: TGTGCCAGCAGCTTAGGGCGGGGCCCTAACACTGAAGCTTTCTTT. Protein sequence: CASSLGRGPNTEAFF.

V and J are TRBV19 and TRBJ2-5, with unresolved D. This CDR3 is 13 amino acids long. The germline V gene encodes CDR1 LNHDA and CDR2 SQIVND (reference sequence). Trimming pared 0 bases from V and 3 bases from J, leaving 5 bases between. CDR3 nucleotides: TGTGCCAGTAGTATAGACGGAGAAGAGACCCAGTACTTC. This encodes CASSIDGEETQYF.

DNA for the CDR3: TGTGCCAGCAGTTTAGGGCCTTACTCTGGAAACACCATATATTTT. Residues: CASSLGPYSGNTIYF. The gene calls are TRBV27 and TRBJ1-3; D is undetermined. The V gene's germline CDR1 is MNHEY and CDR2 SMNVEV (reference sequence). V lost 2 bases and J 0 bases, leaving 8 bases between the germline ends. The CDR3 contains 15 residues.

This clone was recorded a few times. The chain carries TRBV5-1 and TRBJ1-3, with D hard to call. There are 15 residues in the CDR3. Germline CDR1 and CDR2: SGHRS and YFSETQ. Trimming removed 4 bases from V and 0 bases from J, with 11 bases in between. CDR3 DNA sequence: TGCGCCAGCAGCCCCCCTCTATCCTCTGGAAACACCATATATTTT. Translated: CASSPPLSSGNTIYF.

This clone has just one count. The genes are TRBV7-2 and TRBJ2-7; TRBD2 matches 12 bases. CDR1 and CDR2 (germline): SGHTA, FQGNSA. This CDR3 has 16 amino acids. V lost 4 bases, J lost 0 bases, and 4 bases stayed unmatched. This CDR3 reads CASSSLAGGTSYEQYF. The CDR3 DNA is TGTGCCAGCAGCTCACTAGCGGGGGGTACCTCCTACGAGCAGTACTTC.

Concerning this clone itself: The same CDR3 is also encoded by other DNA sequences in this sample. For the CDR3, the DNA is TGTGCCAGCAGTTTCGACAGGAACTATGGCTACACCTTC. It specifies CASSFDRNYGYTF. The chain carries TRBV7-2 and TRBJ1-2, with D tentatively TRBD1 (6 bases). Trimming cost V 6 bases and J 2 bases, with 10 bases left between them. This CDR3 is built from 13 residues. Per the germline V gene, CDR1 is SGHTA and CDR2 is FQGNSA. The full variable domain, its missing parts supplied by reference TRBV7-2 and TRBJ1-2, is GAGVSQSPSNKVTEKGKDVELRCDPISGHTALYWYRQSLGQGLEFLIYFQGNSAPDKSGLPSDRFSAERTGGSVSTLTIQRTQQEDSAVYLCASSFDRNYGYTFGSGTRLTVV.

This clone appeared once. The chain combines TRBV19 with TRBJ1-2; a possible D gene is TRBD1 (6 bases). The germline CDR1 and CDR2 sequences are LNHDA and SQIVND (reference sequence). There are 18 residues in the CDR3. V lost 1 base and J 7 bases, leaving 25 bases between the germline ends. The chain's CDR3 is CASSIGRGTHTKRFGYTF. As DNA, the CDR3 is TGTGCCAGTAGTATAGGAAGAGGGACACACACCAAACGGTTTGGCTACACCTTC.

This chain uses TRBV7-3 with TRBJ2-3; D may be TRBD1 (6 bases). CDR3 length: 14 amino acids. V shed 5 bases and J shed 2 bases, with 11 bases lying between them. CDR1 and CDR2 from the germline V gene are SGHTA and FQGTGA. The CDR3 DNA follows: TGTGCCAGCAGCCTACAGGGCCCCACAGATACGCAGTATTTT. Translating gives CASSLQGPTDTQYF.